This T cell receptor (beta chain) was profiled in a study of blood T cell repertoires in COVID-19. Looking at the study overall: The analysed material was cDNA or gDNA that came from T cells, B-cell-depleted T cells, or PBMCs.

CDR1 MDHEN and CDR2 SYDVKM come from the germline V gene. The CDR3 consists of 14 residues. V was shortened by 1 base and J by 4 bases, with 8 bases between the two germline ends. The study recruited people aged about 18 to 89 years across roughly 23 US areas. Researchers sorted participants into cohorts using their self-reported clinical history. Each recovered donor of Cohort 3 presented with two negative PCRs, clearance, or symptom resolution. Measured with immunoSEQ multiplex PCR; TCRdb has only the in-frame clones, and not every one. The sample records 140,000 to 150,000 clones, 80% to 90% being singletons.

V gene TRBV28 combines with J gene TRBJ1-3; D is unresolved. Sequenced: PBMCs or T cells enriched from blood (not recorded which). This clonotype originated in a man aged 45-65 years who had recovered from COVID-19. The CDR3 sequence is CASSLYRVGNTIYF. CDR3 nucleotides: TGTGCCAGCAGTTTATATCGGGTCGGAAACACCATATATTTT.